Following are 2 T cell receptor beta chains from one sample sequenced in a study of patients and donors after allogeneic stem cell transplantation. One entry per CDR3 protein, called by TCRdb with MiXCR from the RT-PCR reads. The sample lists 2,700 or so distinct CDR3 sequences, around 8.4% occurring once. Sequenced material: blood, either unsorted or a sorted T cell fraction (not recorded which). The receptor source for this set is a human donor who was either an allogeneic HSCT recipient or a stem cell or donor lymphocyte infusion donor (not recorded which). It is not recorded whose cells these are; they may come from a transplant donor.

The chain uses TRBV5-1 and TRBJ1-2; D might be TRBD1 (5 bases). This CDR3 comprises 14 residues. Trimming left V 0 bases short and J 5 bases short, with 11 bases between. Per germline, CDR1 SGHRS and CDR2 YFSETQ. The DNA of the CDR3 is TGCGCCAGCAGCTTGGAAGGGGTTCGATATGGCTACACCTTC. Amino acids: CASSLEGVRYGYTF.

The genes are TRBV5-1 and TRBJ2-5; D remains unclear. Trimming left V 0 bases short and J 3 bases short, with 3 bases between. This CDR3 comprises 12 residues. Germline V lookup: CDR1 SGHRS, CDR2 YFSETQ. The CDR3 protein is CASSLAEETQYF. Here the CDR3 DNA reads TGCGCCAGCAGCTTGGCCGAAGAGACCCAGTACTTC. The full variable domain, in which reference TRBV5-1 and TRBJ2-5 provide the parts outside the CDR3, is KAGVTQTPRYLIKTRGQQVTLSCSPISGHRSVSWYQQTPGQGLQFLFEYFSETQRNKGNFPGRFSGRQFSNSRSEMNVSTLELGDSALYLCASSLAEETQYFGPGTRLLVL.